Listed below are T cell receptor beta chains from one sample, sequenced in a study of post-analysis software for immune sequencing data. In TCRdb, the PCR reads were re-called with MiXCR into one record per CDR3 protein. The table has 650,000 to 850,000 distinct CDR3 sequences, 46% seen once. Sequencing input: blood. These receptors were taken from a girl aged 10-17 years with multiple sclerosis. CDR3s include the opening cysteine and the closing phenylalanine or tryptophan. D genes are given only for firm matches. Clone size is shown for a subset of rows, as once, few, many or a class of expanded clone.

TRBV5-5,.,TRBD2,TRBJ2-3,CASSWRGVADTQYF,TGTGCCAGCAGTTGGCGGGGGGTGGCAGATACGCAGTATTTT
TRBV9,.,TRBD1,TRBJ2-5,CASSVAQGQGAATQYF,TGTGCCAGCAGCGTAGCTCAGGGACAGGGGGCCGCGACCCAGTACTTC
TRBV6-5,few,.,TRBJ2-7,CASSQDLRFSYEQYF,TGTGCCAGCAGCCAGGACCTACGGTTCTCCTACGAGCAGTACTTC
TRBV28,few,.,TRBJ2-7,CASRSPSPEYEQYF,TGTGCCAGCCGATCGCCGTCCCCAGAATACGAGCAGTACTTC
TRBV20-1,.,.,TRBJ2-1,CSARDATRDGWGSYNEQFF,TGCAGTGCTAGAGACGCGACTAGGGACGGATGGGGCTCCTACAATGAGCAGTTCTTC
TRBV20-1,.,.,TRBJ2-7,CSARVALAYEQYF,TGCAGTGCTAGAGTAGCGCTAGCCTACGAGCAGTACTTC
TRBV7-9,.,.,TRBJ2-6,CASSTTHSGANVLTF,TGTGCCAGCAGCACAACGCACTCTGGGGCCAACGTCCTGACTTTC
TRBV19,.,.,TRBJ2-3,CASSHRDPPRLTDTQYF,TGTGCCAGTAGTCACCGGGACCCTCCTCGGCTCACAGATACGCAGTATTTT
TRBV3-1,few,.,TRBJ2-7,CASSPSRVPSYEQYF,TGTGCCAGCAGCCCCTCGAGGGTGCCCTCCTACGAGCAGTACTTC
TRBV5-1,.,.,TRBJ1-5,CASSLEPLGLSNQPQHF,TGCGCCAGCAGCTTGGAGCCCTTGGGGTTAAGCAATCAGCCCCAGCATTTT
TRBV12-3/TRBV12-4,.,TRBD2,TRBJ2-3,CASSLRVSGRIDTQYF,TGTGCCAGCAGTTTAAGGGTCAGCGGGAGAATAGATACGCAGTATTTT
TRBV7-9,.,.,TRBJ2-5,CASTTTADDWETQYF,TGTGCCAGCACCACTACGGCTGACGACTGGGAGACCCAGTACTTC
TRBV6-1,.,.,TRBJ2-1,CASSVWDGGSYNEQFF,TGTGCCAGCAGTGTATGGGACGGCGGCTCCTACAATGAGCAGTTCTTC
TRBV6-2/TRBV6-3,.,.,TRBJ2-3,CASSYSEITDTQYF,TGTGCCAGCAGTTACAGCGAAATCACAGATACGCAGTATTTT
TRBV3-1,.,TRBD2,TRBJ2-5,CASSPEGRGVSREQYF,TGTGCCAGCAGCCCTGAAGGGCGGGGGGTCTCAAGAGAGCAGTACTTC
TRBV24-1,.,TRBD1,TRBJ1-2,CATSRQGETYGYTF,TGTGCCACCAGTCGGCAGGGGGAAACCTATGGCTACACCTTC
TRBV4-3,.,.,TRBJ2-1,CASSQEGDAVGEQFF,TGCGCCAGCAGCCAAGAGGGAGACGCAGTTGGCGAGCAGTTCTTC
TRBV3-1,.,TRBD2,TRBJ2-7,CASSPHLAGRDEQYF,TGTGCCAGCAGCCCCCATCTAGCGGGAAGGGACGAGCAGTACTTC
TRBV25-1,few,.,TRBJ2-3,CAGRGADTQYF,TGTGCCGGCAGAGGGGCTGATACGCAGTATTTT
TRBV28,many,TRBD1,TRBJ2-7,CASSQRARTGDGYEQYF,TGTGCCAGCAGTCAACGGGCCCGGACAGGGGATGGATACGAGCAGTACTTC
TRBV2,few,.,TRBJ2-7,CASGLGIPYEQYF,TGTGCCAGCGGATTGGGGATCCCCTACGAGCAGTACTTC
TRBV7-9,many,TRBD1,TRBJ2-1,CASSSVVAGGLDNEQFF,TGTGCCAGCAGCTCAGTTGTGGCAGGGGGCCTAGACAATGAGCAGTTCTTC
TRBV4-1,.,TRBD1,TRBJ2-7,CASSQGDSHYGQYF,TGCGCCAGCAGCCAAGGGGACAGCCACTACGGGCAGTACTTC
TRBV2,.,TRBD2,TRBJ2-1,CASSAVGLDYNEQFF,TGTGCCAGCAGTGCCGTAGGACTAGATTACAATGAGCAGTTCTTC
TRBV29-1,.,.,TRBJ2-7,CSVGNGEQYF,TGCAGCGTTGGGAATGGCGAGCAGTACTTC
TRBV7-9,.,TRBD2,TRBJ2-3,CASGYPPGLAGESTDTQYF,TGTGCCAGCGGCTACCCACCGGGACTAGCGGGAGAAAGCACAGATACGCAGTATTTT
TRBV20-1,.,.,TRBJ2-7,CSARTGTSYEQYF,TGCAGTGCTAGGACAGGGACTTCCTACGAGCAGTACTTC
TRBV13,.,TRBD1,TRBJ2-4,CASSLGWGQGNIQYF,TGTGCCAGCAGCCTAGGCTGGGGACAGGGGAACATTCAGTACTTC
TRBV4-2,.,TRBD2,TRBJ2-7,CASSQGGTSGRVTYEQYF,TGTGCCAGCAGCCAAGGTGGGACTAGCGGGAGGGTTACCTACGAGCAGTACTTC
TRBV16,few,TRBD2,TRBJ2-5,CASSHEASGIRETQYF,TGTGCCAGCAGCCATGAGGCTAGCGGGATACGAGAGACCCAGTACTTC
TRBV12-3/TRBV12-4,few,TRBD1,TRBJ2-5,CASSLAHRGWETQYF,TGTGCCAGCAGTTTAGCGCACAGGGGGTGGGAGACCCAGTACTTC
TRBV25-1,.,.,TRBJ1-2,CASSEWSGGYTF,TGTGCCAGCAGCGAATGGAGTGGTGGCTACACCTTC
TRBV7-2,.,.,TRBJ2-1,CASSRESLPSDEQFF,TGTGCCAGCAGCCGAGAATCTCTCCCAAGTGATGAGCAGTTCTTC
TRBV6-1,.,TRBD1,TRBJ1-2,CASTETGGHGYTF,TGTGCCAGCACCGAGACAGGGGGTCACGGCTACACCTTC
TRBV29-1,few,.,TRBJ2-3,CSVSFSSTDTQYF,TGCAGCGTAAGCTTTAGTAGCACAGATACGCAGTATTTT
TRBV6-6,.,TRBD2,TRBJ2-5,CASIQLAGETQYF,TGTGCCAGCATTCAACTAGCGGGAGAGACCCAGTACTTC